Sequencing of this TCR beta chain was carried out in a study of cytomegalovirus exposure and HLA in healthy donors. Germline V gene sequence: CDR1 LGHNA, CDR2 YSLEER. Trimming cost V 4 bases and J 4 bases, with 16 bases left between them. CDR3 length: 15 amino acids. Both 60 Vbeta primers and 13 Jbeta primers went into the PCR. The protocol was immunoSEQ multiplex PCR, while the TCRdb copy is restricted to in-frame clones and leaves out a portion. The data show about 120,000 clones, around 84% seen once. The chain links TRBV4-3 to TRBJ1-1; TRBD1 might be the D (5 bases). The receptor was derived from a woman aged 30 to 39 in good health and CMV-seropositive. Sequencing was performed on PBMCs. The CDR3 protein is CASSRGSMGGTEAFF. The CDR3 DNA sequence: TGCGCCAGCAGCCGCGGATCCATGGGGGGCACTGAAGCTTTCTTT.